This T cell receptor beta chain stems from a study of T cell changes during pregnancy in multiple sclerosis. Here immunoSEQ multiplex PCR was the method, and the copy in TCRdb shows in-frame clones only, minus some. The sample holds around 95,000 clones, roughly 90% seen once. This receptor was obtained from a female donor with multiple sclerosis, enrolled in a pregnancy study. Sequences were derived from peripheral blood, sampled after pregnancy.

As DNA, the CDR3 is TGTGCCAGCATTGGGACTAGCGGGAGTTATGATACGCAGTATTTT. Protein sequence: CASIGTSGSYDTQYF. The chain couples TRBV6-1 to TRBJ2-3, with 14 nucleotides matching TRBD2. V lost 7 bases and J lost 6; bases outside the gene matches: 6. Germline V gene data show CDR1 as MNHNS and CDR2 as SASEGT. The CDR3 contains 15 residues.